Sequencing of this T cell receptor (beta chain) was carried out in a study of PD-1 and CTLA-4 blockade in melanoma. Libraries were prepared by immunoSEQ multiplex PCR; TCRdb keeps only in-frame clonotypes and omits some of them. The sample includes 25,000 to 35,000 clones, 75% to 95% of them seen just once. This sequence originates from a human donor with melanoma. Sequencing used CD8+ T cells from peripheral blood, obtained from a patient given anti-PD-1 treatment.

The CDR3 loop is CASSLSVEQYF. For the CDR3, the DNA is TGTGCCAGCAGTTTATCGGTCGAGCAGTACTTC. This sequence joins TRBV12-3 or TRBV12-4 and TRBJ2-7; D is unresolved. The CDR3 extends over 11 amino acids. With 2 bases removed from V and 6 bases from J, the gap between germline ends came to 5 bases.